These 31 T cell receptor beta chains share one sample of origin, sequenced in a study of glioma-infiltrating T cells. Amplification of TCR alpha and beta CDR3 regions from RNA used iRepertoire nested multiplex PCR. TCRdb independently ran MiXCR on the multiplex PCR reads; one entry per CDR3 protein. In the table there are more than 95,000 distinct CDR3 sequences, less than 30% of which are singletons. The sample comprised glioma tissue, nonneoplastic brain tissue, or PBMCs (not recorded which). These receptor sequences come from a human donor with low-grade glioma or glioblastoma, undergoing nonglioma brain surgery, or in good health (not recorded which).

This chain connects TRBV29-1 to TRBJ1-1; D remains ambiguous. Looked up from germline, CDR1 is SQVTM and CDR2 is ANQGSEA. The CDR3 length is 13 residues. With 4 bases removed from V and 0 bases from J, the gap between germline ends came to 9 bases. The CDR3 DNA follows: TGCAGCGTTGGCAAGTCGATGAACACTGAAGCTTTCTTT. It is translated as CSVGKSMNTEAFF. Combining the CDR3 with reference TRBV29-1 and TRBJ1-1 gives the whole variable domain SAVISQKPSRDICQRGTSLTIQCQVDSQVTMMFWYRQQPGQSLTLIATANQGSEATYESGFVIDKFPISRPNLTFSTLTVSNMSPEDSSIYLCSVGKSMNTEAFFGQGTRLTVV.

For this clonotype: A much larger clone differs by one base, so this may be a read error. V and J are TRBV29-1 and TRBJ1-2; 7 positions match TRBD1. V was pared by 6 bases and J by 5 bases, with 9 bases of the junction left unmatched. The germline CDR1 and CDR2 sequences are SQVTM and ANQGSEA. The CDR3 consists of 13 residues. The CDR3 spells CSVSGQVEYGYTF. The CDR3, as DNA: TGCAGCGTCTCTGGACAGGTCGAATATGGCTACACCTTC.

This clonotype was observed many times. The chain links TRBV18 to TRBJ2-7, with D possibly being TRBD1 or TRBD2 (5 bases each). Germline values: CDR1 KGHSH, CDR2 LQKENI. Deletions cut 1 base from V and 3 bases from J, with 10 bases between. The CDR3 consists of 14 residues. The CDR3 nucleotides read TGTGCCAGCTCACCACGGGACGGAAACTACGAGCAGTACTTC. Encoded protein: CASSPRDGNYEQYF.

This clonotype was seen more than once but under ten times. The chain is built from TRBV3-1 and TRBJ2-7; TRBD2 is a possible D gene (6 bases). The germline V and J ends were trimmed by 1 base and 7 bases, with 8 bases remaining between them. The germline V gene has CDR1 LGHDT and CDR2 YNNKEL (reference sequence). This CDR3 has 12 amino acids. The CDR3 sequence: CASSQAGVEQYF. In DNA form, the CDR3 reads TGTGCCAGCAGCCAAGCGGGGGTGGAGCAGTACTTC.

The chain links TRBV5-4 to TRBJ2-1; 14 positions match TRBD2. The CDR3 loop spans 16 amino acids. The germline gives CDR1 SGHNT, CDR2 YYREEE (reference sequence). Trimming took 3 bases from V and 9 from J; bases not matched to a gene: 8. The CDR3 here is CASSWPGTSGSSEQFF. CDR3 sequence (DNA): TGTGCCAGCAGCTGGCCTGGGACTAGCGGGAGTAGTGAGCAGTTCTTC.

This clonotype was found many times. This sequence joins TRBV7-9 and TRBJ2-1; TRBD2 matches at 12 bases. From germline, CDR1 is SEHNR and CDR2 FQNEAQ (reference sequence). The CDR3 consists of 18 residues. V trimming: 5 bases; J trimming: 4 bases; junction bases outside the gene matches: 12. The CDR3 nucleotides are TGTGCCAGCAGCGACACGAAGACTAGCGGGAGATTTTACAATGAGCAGTTCTTC. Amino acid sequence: CASSDTKTSGRFYNEQFF. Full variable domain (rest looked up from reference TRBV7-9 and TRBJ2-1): DTGVSQNPRHKITKRGQNVTFRCDPISEHNRLYWYRQTLGQGPEFLTYFQNEAQLEKSRLLSDRFSAERPKGSFSTLEIQRTEQGDSAMYLCASSDTKTSGRFYNEQFFGPGTRLTVL.

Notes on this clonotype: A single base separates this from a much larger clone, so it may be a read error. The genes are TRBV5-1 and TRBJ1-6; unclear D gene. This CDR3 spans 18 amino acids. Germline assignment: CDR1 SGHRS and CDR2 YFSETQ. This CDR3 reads CASRLEPGSPYYNSPLHF. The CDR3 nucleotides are TGCGCCAGCAGATTGGAGCCGGGATCACCATACTATAATTCACCCCTCCACTTT.

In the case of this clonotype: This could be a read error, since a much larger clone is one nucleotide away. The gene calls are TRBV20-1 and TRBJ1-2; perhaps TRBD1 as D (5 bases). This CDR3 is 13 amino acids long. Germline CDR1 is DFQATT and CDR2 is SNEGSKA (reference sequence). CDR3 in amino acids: CSADTGPLYDYTF. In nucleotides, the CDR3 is TGCAGTGCCGATACAGGACCACTCTATGACTACACCTTC.

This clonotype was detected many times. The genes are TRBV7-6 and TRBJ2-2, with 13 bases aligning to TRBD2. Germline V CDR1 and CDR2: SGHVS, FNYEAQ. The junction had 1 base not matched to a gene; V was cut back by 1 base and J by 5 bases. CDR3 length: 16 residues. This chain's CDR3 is CASSLELAGGTGELFF. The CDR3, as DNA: TGTGCCAGCAGCTTAGAACTAGCGGGAGGGACCGGGGAGCTGTTTTTT.

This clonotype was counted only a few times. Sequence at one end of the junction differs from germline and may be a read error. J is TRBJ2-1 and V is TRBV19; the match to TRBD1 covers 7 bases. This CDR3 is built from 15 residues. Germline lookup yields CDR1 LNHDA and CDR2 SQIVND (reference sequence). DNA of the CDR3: TGTGCCAGTAGCCTCGGGGACAGTTCCTTCAATGAGCAGTTCTTC. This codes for CASSLGDSSFNEQFF.

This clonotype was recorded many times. The CDR3 region has the DNA TGTGCCAGCAGCTCCCCTCGTGCGGGCCCATGCTGTGAGCAGTTCTTC. Its protein product is CASSSPRAGPCCEQFF. This rearrangement joins TRBV3-1 to TRBJ2-1; D perhaps matches TRBD2 (5 bases). V dropped 5 bases and J dropped 9 bases, with 23 bases sitting between them. CDR3 length: 16 amino acids. From germline, CDR1 is LGHDT and CDR2 YNNKEL (reference sequence).

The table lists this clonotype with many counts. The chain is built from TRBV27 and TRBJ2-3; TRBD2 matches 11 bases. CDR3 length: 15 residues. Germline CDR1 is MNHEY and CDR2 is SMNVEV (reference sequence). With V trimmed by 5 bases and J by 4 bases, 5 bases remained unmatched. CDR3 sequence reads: CASSIAGGPPDTQYF. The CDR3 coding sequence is TGTGCCAGCAGTATAGCGGGAGGGCCACCAGATACGCAGTATTTT.

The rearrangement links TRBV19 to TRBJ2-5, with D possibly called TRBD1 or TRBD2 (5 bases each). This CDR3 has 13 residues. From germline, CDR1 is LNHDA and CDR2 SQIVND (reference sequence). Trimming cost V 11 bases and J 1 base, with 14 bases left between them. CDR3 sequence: CACWDGLQETQYF. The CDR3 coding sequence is TGTGCCTGCTGGGACGGACTCCAAGAGACCCAGTACTTC.

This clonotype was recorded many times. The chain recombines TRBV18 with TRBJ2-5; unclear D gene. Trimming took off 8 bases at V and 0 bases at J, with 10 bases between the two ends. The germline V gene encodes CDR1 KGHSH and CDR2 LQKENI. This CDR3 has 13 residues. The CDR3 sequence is CASAQNYQETQYF. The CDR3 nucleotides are TGTGCCAGCGCACAGAATTACCAAGAGACCCAGTACTTC.

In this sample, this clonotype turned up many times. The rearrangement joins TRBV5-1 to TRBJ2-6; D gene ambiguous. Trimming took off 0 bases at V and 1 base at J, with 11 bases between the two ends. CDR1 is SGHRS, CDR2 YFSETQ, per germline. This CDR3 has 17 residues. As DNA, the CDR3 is TGCGCCAGCAGCTTGGATCTGGGAATTTCTGGGGCCAACGTCCTGACTTTC. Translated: CASSLDLGISGANVLTF.

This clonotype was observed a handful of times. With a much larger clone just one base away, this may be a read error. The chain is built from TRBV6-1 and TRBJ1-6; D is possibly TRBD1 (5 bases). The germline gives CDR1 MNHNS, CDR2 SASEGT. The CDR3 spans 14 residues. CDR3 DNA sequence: TGTGCCAGCAGCCAGACAGTAACTAATTCACCCCCCCACTTT. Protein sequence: CASSQTVTNSPPHF.

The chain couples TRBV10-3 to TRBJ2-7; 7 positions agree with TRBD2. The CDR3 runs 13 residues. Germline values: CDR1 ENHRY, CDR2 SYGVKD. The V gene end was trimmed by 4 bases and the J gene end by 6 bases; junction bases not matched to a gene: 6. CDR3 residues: CAISGTSATEQYF. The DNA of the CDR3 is TGTGCCATCAGTGGGACTAGTGCCACCGAGCAGTACTTC.

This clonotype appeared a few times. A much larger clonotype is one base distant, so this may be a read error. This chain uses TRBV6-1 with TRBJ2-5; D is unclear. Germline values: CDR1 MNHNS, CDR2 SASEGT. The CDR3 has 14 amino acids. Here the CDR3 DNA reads TGTACCAGCAGTTCGTTCGGCGGACAAGAGACCCAGTACTTC. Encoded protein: CTSSSFGGQETQYF.

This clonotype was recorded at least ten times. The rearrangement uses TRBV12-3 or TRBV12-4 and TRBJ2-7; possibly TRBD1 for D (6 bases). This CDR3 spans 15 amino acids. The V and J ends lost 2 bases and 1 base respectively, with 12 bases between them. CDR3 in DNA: TGTGCCAGCAGTTTACAGGGGACGCTTTCCTACGAGCAGTACTTC. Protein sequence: CASSLQGTLSYEQYF.

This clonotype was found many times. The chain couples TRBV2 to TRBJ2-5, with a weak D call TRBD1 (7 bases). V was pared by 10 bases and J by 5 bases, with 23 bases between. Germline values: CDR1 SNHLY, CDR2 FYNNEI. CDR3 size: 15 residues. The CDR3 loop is CATFQGEVDWETQYF. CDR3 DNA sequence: TGTGCCACCTTCCAGGGGGAGGTGGATTGGGAGACCCAGTACTTC.

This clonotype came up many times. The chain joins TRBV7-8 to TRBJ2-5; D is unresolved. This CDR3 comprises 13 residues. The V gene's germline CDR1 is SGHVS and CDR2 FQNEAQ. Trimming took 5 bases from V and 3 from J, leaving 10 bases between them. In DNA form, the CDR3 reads TGTGCCAGCAGCGCCGGAACCAAAGAGACCCAGTACTTC. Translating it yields CASSAGTKETQYF.

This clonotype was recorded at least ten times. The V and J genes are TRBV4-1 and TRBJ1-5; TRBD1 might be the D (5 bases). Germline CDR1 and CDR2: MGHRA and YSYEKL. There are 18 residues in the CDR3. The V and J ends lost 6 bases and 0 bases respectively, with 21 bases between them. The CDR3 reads CASRRTGEVGYSNQPQHF. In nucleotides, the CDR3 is TGCGCCAGCAGACGAACGGGGGAAGTGGGATATAGCAATCAGCCCCAGCATTTT.

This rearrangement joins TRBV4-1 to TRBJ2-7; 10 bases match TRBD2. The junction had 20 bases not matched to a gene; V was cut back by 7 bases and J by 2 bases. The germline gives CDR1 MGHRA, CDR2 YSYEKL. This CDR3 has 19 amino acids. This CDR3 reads CASIRPGHEGLAPPYEQYF. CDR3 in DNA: TGCGCCAGCATTAGACCGGGACATGAGGGACTAGCGCCCCCCTACGAGCAGTACTTC.

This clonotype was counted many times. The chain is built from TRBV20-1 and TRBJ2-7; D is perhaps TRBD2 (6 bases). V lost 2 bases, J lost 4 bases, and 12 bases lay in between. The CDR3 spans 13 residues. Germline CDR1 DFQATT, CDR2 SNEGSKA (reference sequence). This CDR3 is CSARLGGGYEQYF. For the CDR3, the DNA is TGCAGTGCTAGACTCGGGGGAGGTTACGAGCAGTACTTC.

In nucleotides, the CDR3 is TGCAGCGTTTCGGTTAGGGGGGAGGAAGGAGAGACCCAGTACTTC. Amino acid sequence: CSVSVRGEEGETQYF. The chain is built from TRBV29-1 and TRBJ2-5; perhaps D is TRBD1 or TRBD2 (6 bases each). V was clipped by 5 bases and J by 4 bases, with 20 bases between them. Germline loops: CDR1 SQVTM, CDR2 ANQGSEA. CDR3 length: 15 residues.

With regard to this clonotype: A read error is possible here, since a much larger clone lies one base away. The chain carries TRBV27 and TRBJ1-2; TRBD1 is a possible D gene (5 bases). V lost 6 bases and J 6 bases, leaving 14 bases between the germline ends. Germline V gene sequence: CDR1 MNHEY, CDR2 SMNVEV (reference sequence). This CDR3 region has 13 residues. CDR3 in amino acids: CASSWDRNNGYTF. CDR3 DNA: TGTGCCAGCAGCTGGGACCGAAACAATGGCTACACCTTC.

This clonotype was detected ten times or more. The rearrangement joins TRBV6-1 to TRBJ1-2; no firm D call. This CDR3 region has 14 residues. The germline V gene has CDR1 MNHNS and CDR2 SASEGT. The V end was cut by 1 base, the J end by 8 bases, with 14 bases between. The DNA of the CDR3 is TGTGCCAGCAGTGAAGGTTGGTCAGCTCTCGGCTACACCTTC. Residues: CASSEGWSALGYTF.

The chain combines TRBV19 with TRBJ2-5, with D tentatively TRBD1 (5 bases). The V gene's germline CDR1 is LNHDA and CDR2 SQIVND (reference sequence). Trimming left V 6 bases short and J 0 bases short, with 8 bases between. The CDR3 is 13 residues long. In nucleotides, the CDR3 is TGTGCCAGTAGGCCGACAGACCAAGAGACCCAGTACTTC. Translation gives CASRPTDQETQYF.

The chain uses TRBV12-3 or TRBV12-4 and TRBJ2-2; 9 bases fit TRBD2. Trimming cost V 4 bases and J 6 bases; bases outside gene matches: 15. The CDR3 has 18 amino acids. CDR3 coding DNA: TGTGCCAGCAGTTCGTCCAGGGGACTAGCCGGAATAGCCGGGGAGCTGTTTTTT. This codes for CASSSSRGLAGIAGELFF.

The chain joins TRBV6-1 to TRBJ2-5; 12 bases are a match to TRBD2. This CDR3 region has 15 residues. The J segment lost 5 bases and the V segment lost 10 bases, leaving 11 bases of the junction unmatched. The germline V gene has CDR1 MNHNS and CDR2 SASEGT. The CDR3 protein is CANKGLAGISETQYF. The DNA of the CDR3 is TGTGCCAACAAAGGACTAGCGGGAATCTCGGAGACCCAGTACTTC.

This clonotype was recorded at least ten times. The CDR3 bases are TGTGCCAGCAGCCCTTGGACAGGGGGGTTCTCTGGGGCCAACGTCCTGACTTTC. Residues: CASSPWTGGFSGANVLTF. The chain uses TRBV5-4 and TRBJ2-6; 10 positions agree with TRBD1. The V segment lost 4 bases and the J segment 0 bases; nucleotides outside the gene matches: 7. Germline V CDR1 and CDR2: SGHNT, YYREEE (reference sequence). This CDR3 has 18 amino acids.